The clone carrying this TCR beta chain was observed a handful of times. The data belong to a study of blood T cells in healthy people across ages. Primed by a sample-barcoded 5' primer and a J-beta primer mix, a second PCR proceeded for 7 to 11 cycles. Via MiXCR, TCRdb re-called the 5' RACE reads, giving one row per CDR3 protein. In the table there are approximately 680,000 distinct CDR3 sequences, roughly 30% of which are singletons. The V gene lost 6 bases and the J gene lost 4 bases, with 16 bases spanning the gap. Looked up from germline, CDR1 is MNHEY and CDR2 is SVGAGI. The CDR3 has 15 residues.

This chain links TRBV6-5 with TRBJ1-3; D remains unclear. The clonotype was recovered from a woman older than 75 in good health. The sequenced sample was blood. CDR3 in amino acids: CASSRNSPPGNTIYF. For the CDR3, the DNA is TGTGCCAGCAGCCGGAATAGCCCACCCGGAAACACCATATATTTT.